The next 15 T cell receptor beta chains were all read from a single sample in a study of identical twins. Each CDR3 protein gets one entry after TCRdb re-called the 5' RACE reads with MiXCR. The profile shows roughly 770,000 distinct CDR3 sequences, 18% of them singletons. This sample also appeared in a second study, on T cells expressing NK-cell markers.

The sequenced sample was PBMCs. The receptors derive from a woman younger than 30 in good health.

A few counts support this clonotype. The chain links TRBV20-1 to TRBJ2-3; TRBD2 matches at 8 bases. Germline loops: CDR1 DFQATT, CDR2 SNEGSKA (reference sequence). This CDR3 has 16 residues. V lost 3 bases to trimming and J lost 0 bases; unmatched junction nucleotides: 8. CDR3 amino acids: CSASGSGGSSTDTQYF. CDR3 DNA: TGCAGTGCTAGCGGGAGCGGGGGCAGTAGCACAGATACGCAGTATTTT.

The CDR3 sequence: CAISEETSGSFEQYF. The CDR3 coding sequence is TGTGCCATCAGTGAGGAGACTAGCGGGAGTTTCGAGCAGTACTTC. The rearrangement links TRBV10-3 to TRBJ2-7, with 12 bases lining up with TRBD2. V was pared by 2 bases and J by 6 bases, with 5 bases of the junction left unmatched. The CDR3 extends over 15 amino acids. From germline, CDR1 is ENHRY and CDR2 SYGVKD.

The chain is built from TRBV5-6 and TRBJ2-7; a possible D gene is TRBD2 (7 bases). This CDR3 has 13 amino acids. Germline V CDR1 and CDR2: SGHDT, YYEEEE. Trimming cost V 6 bases and J 5 bases, with 15 bases left between them. The CDR3 coding sequence is TGTGCCAGCACCCCCGGGGGGCACAACGAGCAGTACTTC. Its protein is CASTPGGHNEQYF.

The chain recombines TRBV29-1 with TRBJ2-7, with TRBD2 matching 14 bases. The V gene end was trimmed by 6 bases and the J gene end by 1 base; junction bases not matched to a gene: 8. This CDR3 contains 16 residues. Per the germline V gene, CDR1 is SQVTM and CDR2 is ANQGSEA. CDR3 amino acids: CSVETSGRAGSYEQYF. CDR3 DNA sequence: TGCAGCGTCGAGACTAGCGGGAGGGCCGGGTCCTACGAGCAGTACTTC.

The J gene is TRBJ2-3, the V gene TRBV7-2, with D perhaps matching TRBD1 (6 bases). This CDR3 spans 13 amino acids. CDR1 SGHTA and CDR2 FQGNSA come from the germline V gene. V was shortened by 5 bases and J by 5 bases, with 11 bases between the two germline ends. The CDR3 region is CASSRNREDTQYF. CDR3 DNA sequence: TGTGCCAGCAGCAGAAACAGGGAAGATACGCAGTATTTT.

A few counts support this clonotype. The chain joins TRBV5-1 to TRBJ1-2; TRBD1 is a possible D gene (6 bases). The CDR3 contains 14 residues. Germline assignment: CDR1 SGHRS and CDR2 YFSETQ. Trimming stripped 0 bases from V and 5 bases from J, with 11 bases between. In nucleotides, the CDR3 is TGCGCCAGCAGCTTGGAACAGGGAAGTTATGGCTACACCTTC. The encoded protein is CASSLEQGSYGYTF.

The V and J genes are TRBV7-9 and TRBJ2-1; 12 bases align to TRBD2. Germline CDR1 SEHNR, CDR2 FQNEAQ (reference sequence). The CDR3 spans 15 residues. Unmatched junction bases numbered 8, after V lost 6 bases and J lost 8 bases. The CDR3 protein is CASRLLAGGLDEQFF. The CDR3 DNA follows: TGTGCCAGCAGACTACTAGCGGGAGGATTGGATGAGCAGTTCTTC.

This clonotype was seen more than once but under ten times. The chain joins TRBV6-1 to TRBJ2-3; 7 bases align to TRBD2. Germline V gene sequence: CDR1 MNHNS, CDR2 SASEGT. This CDR3 spans 15 amino acids. With V trimmed by 3 bases and J by 6 bases, 9 bases remained unmatched. CDR3 region: CASSEGVAGGDTQYF. Here the CDR3 DNA reads TGTGCCAGCAGTGAGGGGGTAGCGGGCGGGGATACGCAGTATTTT.

The genes are TRBV5-1 and TRBJ2-5; possibly TRBD2 for D (5 bases). Germline V CDR1 and CDR2: SGHRS, YFSETQ. This CDR3 region has 15 residues. The V gene lost 3 bases and the J gene lost 1 base, with 13 bases spanning the gap. The CDR3: CASSSLTGIQETQYF. CDR3 coding DNA: TGCGCCAGCAGCTCCCTCACGGGGATCCAAGAGACCCAGTACTTC.

This chain connects TRBV11-3 to TRBJ2-1, with a weak D call TRBD1 (5 bases). Germline CDR1 reads SGHNT; CDR2 reads YENEEA. This CDR3 is built from 17 residues. Trimming pared 0 bases from V and 0 bases from J, leaving 12 bases between. The chain's CDR3 is CASSLDGPGLSYNEQFF. As DNA, the CDR3 is TGTGCCAGCAGCTTAGATGGCCCAGGGCTCTCCTACAATGAGCAGTTCTTC.

In its sample, this clonotype was seen a few times. The chain uses TRBV20-1 and TRBJ2-7, with TRBD2 identical over 8 bases. With 6 bases clipped from V and 3 bases from J, the junction kept 10 bases outside the gene matches. This CDR3 has 14 residues. The germline gives CDR1 DFQATT, CDR2 SNEGSKA (reference sequence). CDR3 sequence (DNA): TGCAGTGCGTCTACCGGGACTAGTATCTACGAGCAGTACTTC. The encoded protein is CSASTGTSIYEQYF.

This clonotype was observed at least ten times. V is TRBV4-2 and J is TRBJ2-2; D not resolved. CDR3 length: 12 residues. Per germline, CDR1 LGHNA and CDR2 YNFKEQ. The germline V and J ends were trimmed by 7 bases and 1 base, with 4 bases remaining between them. Here the CDR3 reads CASNRNTGELFF. CDR3 bases: TGTGCCAGCAATAGGAACACCGGGGAGCTGTTTTTT.

This clonotype turned up a few times. The chain joins TRBV4-2 to TRBJ2-5; TRBD1 matches at 7 bases. The CDR3 contains 14 residues. Germline V gives CDR1 LGHNA, CDR2 YNFKEQ. The J segment lost 1 base and the V segment lost 1 base, leaving 0 bases of the junction unmatched. The CDR3 sequence is CASSQGDSQETQYF. CDR3 sequence (DNA): TGTGCCAGCAGCCAAGGGGACAGCCAAGAGACCCAGTACTTC.

Only a few counts were recorded for this clonotype. The V call is TRBV7-2, the J call TRBJ2-7; D gene uncertain. V was shortened by 2 bases and J by 0 bases, with 5 bases between the two germline ends. Per germline, CDR1 SGHTA and CDR2 FQGNSA. The CDR3 length is 13 residues. CDR3 region: CASSLSASYEQYF. In DNA, the CDR3 is TGTGCCAGCAGCTTATCCGCCTCCTACGAGCAGTACTTC.

This clonotype has a handful of counts. V is TRBV29-1 and J is TRBJ2-7; perhaps TRBD1 as D (6 bases). The CDR3 has 12 residues. Germline assignment: CDR1 SQVTM and CDR2 ANQGSEA. Here the CDR3 DNA reads TGCACCCTAGGGACATGGAACTACGAGCAGTACTTC. Its protein product is CTLGTWNYEQYF.